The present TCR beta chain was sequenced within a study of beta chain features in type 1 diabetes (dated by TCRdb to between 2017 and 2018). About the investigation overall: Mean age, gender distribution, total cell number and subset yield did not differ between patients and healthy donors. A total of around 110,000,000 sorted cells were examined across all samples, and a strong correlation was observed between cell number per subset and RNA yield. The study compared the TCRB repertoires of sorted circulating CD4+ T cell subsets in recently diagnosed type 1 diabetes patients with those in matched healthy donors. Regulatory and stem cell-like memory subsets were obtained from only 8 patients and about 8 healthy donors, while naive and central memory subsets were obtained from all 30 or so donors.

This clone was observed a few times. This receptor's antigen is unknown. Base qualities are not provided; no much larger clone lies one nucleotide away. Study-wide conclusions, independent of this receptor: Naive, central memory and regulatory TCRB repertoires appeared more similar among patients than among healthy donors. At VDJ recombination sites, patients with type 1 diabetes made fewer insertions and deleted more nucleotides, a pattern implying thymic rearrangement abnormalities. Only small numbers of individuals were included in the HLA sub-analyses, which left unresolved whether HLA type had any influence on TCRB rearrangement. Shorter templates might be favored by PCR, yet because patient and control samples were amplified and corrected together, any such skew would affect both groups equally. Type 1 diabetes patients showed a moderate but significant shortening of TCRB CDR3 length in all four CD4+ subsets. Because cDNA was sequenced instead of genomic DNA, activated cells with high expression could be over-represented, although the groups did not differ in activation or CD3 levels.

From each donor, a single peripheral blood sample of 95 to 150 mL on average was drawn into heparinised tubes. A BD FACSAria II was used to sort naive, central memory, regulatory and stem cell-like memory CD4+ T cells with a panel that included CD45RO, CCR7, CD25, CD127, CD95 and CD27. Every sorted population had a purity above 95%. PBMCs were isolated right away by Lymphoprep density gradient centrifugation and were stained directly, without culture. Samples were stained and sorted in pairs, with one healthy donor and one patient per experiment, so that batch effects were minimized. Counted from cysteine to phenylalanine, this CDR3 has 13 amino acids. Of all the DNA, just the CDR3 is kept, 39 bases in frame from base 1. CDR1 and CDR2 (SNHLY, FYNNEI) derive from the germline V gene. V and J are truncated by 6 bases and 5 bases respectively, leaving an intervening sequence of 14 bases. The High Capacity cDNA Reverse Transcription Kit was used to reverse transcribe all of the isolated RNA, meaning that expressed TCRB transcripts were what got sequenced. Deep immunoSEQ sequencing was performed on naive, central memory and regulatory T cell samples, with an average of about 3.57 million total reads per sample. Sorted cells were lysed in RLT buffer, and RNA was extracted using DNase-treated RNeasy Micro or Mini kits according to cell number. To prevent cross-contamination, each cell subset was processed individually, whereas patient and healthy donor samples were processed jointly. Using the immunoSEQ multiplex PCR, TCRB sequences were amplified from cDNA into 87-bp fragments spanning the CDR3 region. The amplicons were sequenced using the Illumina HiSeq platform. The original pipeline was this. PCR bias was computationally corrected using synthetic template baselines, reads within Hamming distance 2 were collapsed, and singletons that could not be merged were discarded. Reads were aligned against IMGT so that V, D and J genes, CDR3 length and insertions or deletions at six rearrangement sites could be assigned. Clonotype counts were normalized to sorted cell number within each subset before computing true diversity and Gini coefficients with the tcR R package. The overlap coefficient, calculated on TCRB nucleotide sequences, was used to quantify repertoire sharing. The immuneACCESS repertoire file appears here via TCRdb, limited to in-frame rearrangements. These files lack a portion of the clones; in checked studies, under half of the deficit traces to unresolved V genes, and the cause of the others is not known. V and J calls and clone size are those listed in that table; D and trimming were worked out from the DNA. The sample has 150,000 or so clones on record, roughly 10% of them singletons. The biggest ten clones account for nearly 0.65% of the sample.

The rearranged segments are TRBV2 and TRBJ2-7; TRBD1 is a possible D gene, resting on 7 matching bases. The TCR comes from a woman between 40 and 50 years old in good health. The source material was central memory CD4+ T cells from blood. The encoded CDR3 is CASSYQGGHEQYF. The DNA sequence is TGTGCCAGCAGCTATCAGGGGGGCCACGAGCAGTACTTC. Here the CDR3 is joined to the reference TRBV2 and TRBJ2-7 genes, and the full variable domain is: EPEVTQTPSHQVTQMGQEVILRCVPISNHLYFYWYRQILGQKVEFLVSFYNNEISEKSEIFDDQFSVERPDGSNFTLKIRSTKLEDSAMYFCASSYQGGHEQYFGPGTRLTVT.